These T cell receptor beta chains were read from a single sample in a study of T cell repertoires in cytomegalovirus infection. The antigens of these receptors remain unknown. TCRdb used MiXCR to reprocess the reads, holding one entry per CDR3 protein. The sample shows fewer than 1,000,000 distinct CDR3 sequences, 25% to 40% of them seen only once. Sequencing was performed on cultured CD8+ T cells from PBMCs, taken from culture after CMV antigen stimulation. The receptors were gathered from a human donor in good health (CMV status not recorded). Some clones in this sample may be carry-over from other donors' samples. Both conserved end residues are part of each CDR3.

v_gene: TRBV7-9
j_gene: TRBJ1-4
CDR3aa: CASSFGWDIDEKLFF

v_gene: TRBV11-2
j_gene: TRBJ2-3
CDR3aa: CASSLVLAGGTYSTDTQYF

v_gene: TRBV5-5
j_gene: TRBJ2-3
CDR3aa: CASSLEGSGGPDTQYF

v_gene: TRBV7-6
j_gene: TRBJ1-1
CDR3aa: CASSLDRRTEAFF

v_gene: TRBV12-3/TRBV12-4
j_gene: TRBJ1-5
CDR3aa: CASSLASHQPQHF

v_gene: TRBV11-3
j_gene: TRBJ2-3
CDR3aa: CASSLHSPDTDTQYF

v_gene: TRBV10-3
j_gene: TRBJ1-1
CDR3aa: CAISAGGNTEAFF

v_gene: TRBV7-6
j_gene: TRBJ2-6
CDR3aa: CASSLGTGSGANVLTF

v_gene: TRBV13
j_gene: TRBJ2-4
CDR3aa: CASSSWTRNIQYF

v_gene: TRBV28
j_gene: TRBJ2-3
CDR3aa: CASSHGSLINTQYF

v_gene: TRBV27
j_gene: TRBJ1-1
CDR3aa: CASRGLGNTEAFF

v_gene: TRBV2
j_gene: TRBJ2-7
CDR3aa: CASRDEQYF

v_gene: TRBV29-1
j_gene: TRBJ1-1
CDR3aa: CSAGRMTNTEAFF

v_gene: TRBV27
j_gene: TRBJ2-3
CDR3aa: CASSLSGVTSGGSTDTQYF

v_gene: TRBV7-2
j_gene: TRBJ1-3
CDR3aa: CASNLDSGNTIYF

v_gene: TRBV4-2
j_gene: TRBJ2-5
CDR3aa: CASSPLVAGGETQYF

v_gene: TRBV12-5
j_gene: TRBJ2-1
CDR3aa: CASGLDTYNEQFF

v_gene: TRBV20-1
j_gene: TRBJ2-3
CDR3aa: CSAYRTGGTDTQYF

v_gene: TRBV10-3
j_gene: TRBJ2-1
CDR3aa: CAISESDRGLPGEQFF

v_gene: TRBV6-5
j_gene: TRBJ2-7
CDR3aa: CASSSGHPSSYEQYF

v_gene: TRBV12-3/TRBV12-4
j_gene: TRBJ1-2
CDR3aa: CATNRGGYGYTF

v_gene: TRBV7-9
j_gene: TRBJ2-5
CDR3aa: CASSLRDRDVTQYF

v_gene: TRBV28
j_gene: TRBJ2-1
CDR3aa: CASSLMRGSSYNEQFF

v_gene: TRBV7-2
j_gene: TRBJ1-2
CDR3aa: CASSFSGQGEDGYTF

v_gene: TRBV6-2/TRBV6-3
j_gene: TRBJ2-7
CDR3aa: CASSYAGTVYEQYF

v_gene: TRBV6-2/TRBV6-3
j_gene: TRBJ1-5
CDR3aa: CASTTRTLYSNQPQHF

v_gene: TRBV3-1
j_gene: TRBJ2-1
CDR3aa: CASSLRPLKLAGGDEQFF

v_gene: TRBV5-4
j_gene: TRBJ2-1
CDR3aa: CASSARTSGDEQFF

v_gene: TRBV7-9
j_gene: TRBJ1-2
CDR3aa: CASRAGTSYGYTF

v_gene: TRBV7-6
j_gene: TRBJ2-7
CDR3aa: CASSQSLGANSYEQYF

v_gene: TRBV7-9
j_gene: TRBJ2-3
CDR3aa: CASSSRGSQYF

v_gene: TRBV4-2
j_gene: TRBJ2-7
CDR3aa: CASSQDNQVYEQYF

v_gene: TRBV28
j_gene: TRBJ2-4
CDR3aa: CASSLYTIGSKNIQYF

v_gene: TRBV20-1
j_gene: TRBJ1-2
CDR3aa: CSARDIGENGYTF

v_gene: TRBV4-1
j_gene: TRBJ2-1
CDR3aa: CASSPNGLHEQFF

v_gene: TRBV4-3
j_gene: TRBJ2-3
CDR3aa: CASSQGSRPTDTQYF

v_gene: TRBV7-6
j_gene: TRBJ2-3
CDR3aa: CASSSPGRGRDTQYF

v_gene: TRBV4-2
j_gene: TRBJ2-5
CDR3aa: CASSQGTSGEYQETQYF

v_gene: TRBV6-1
j_gene: TRBJ2-1
CDR3aa: CASRPSDRLFYNEQFF

v_gene: TRBV19
j_gene: TRBJ2-1
CDR3aa: CASSIVGYADRRLVYPANEQFF

v_gene: TRBV6-1
j_gene: TRBJ2-7
CDR3aa: CASSATIEASVSLYEQYF

v_gene: TRBV7-2
j_gene: TRBJ1-2
CDR3aa: CASSPRDRGHYGYTF

v_gene: TRBV2
j_gene: TRBJ1-1
CDR3aa: CASRQPSGAFF

v_gene: TRBV15
j_gene: TRBJ1-5
CDR3aa: CATSRDVGRNQPQHF

v_gene: TRBV6-6
j_gene: TRBJ2-2
CDR3aa: CASRGAPDSNTGELFF

v_gene: TRBV10-3
j_gene: TRBJ2-3
CDR3aa: CAISESLNGALGQYF

v_gene: TRBV12-5
j_gene: TRBJ2-1
CDR3aa: CASGLSGDYNEQFF

v_gene: TRBV4-1
j_gene: TRBJ1-2
CDR3aa: CASSQPRSEGYTF

v_gene: TRBV4-2
j_gene: TRBJ2-7
CDR3aa: CASSPLGGGATYEQYF

v_gene: TRBV19
j_gene: TRBJ2-2
CDR3aa: CASSIATRGGELFF

v_gene: TRBV6-1
j_gene: TRBJ2-6
CDR3aa: CASSDRDLFSSGANVLTF

v_gene: TRBV6-1
j_gene: TRBJ2-3
CDR3aa: CASRAFLAGGSVRSTDTQYF

v_gene: TRBV9
j_gene: TRBJ1-6
CDR3aa: CASSAGTELSPLHF

v_gene: TRBV7-6
j_gene: TRBJ2-7
CDR3aa: CASSGGQKSSYEQYF

v_gene: TRBV5-6
j_gene: TRBJ2-1
CDR3aa: CASSLKGISYNEQFF